This T cell receptor (beta chain) was obtained from a study of T cells in Graves' hyperthyroidism and ophthalmopathy. Amplified TCR beta CDR3 regions derived from RNA transcripts. First-round RT-PCR targeting the TCR CDR3 was performed with the HTBI primer set. TCRdb independently ran MiXCR on the multiplex PCR reads; one entry per CDR3 protein. This sample has some 620,000 distinct CDR3 sequences, with around 16% found just once. With a duration under 2 months, the hyperthyroidism was newly diagnosed in patients aged 18 to 65. Input material: blood. This receptor was taken from a woman younger than 45 with Graves' hyperthyroidism.

In nucleotides, the CDR3 is TGTGCCAGCAGCCCCGGCCTGGGGGCTCGGCAGTACTTC. This encodes CASSPGLGARQYF. The V call is TRBV5-5, the J call TRBJ2-7; D is possibly TRBD1 (6 bases). Germline V gene lookup returns CDR1 SGHKS and CDR2 YYEKEE (reference sequence). The CDR3 has 13 amino acids. V was pared by 4 bases and J by 9 bases, with 17 bases between.